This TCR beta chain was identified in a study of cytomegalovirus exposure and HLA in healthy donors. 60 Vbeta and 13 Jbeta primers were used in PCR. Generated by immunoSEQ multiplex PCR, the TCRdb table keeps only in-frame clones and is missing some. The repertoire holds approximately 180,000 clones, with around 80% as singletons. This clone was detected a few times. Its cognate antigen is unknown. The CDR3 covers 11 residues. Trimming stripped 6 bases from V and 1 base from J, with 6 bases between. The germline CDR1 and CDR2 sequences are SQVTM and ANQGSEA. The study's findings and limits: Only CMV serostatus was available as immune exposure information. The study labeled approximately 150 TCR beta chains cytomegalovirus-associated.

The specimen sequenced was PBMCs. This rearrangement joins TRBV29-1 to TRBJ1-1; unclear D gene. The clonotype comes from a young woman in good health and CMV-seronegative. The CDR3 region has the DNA TGCAGCGTGCTATGGAACACTGAAGCTTTCTTT. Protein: CSVLWNTEAFF.